This T cell receptor (beta chain) was observed in a study of T-cell memory formation after mild COVID-19. V was pared by 1 base and J by 4 bases, with 3 bases of the junction left unmatched. Germline V gives CDR1 MNHEY, CDR2 SMNVEV (reference sequence). The length of the CDR3 is 15 residues. TCRdb ran MiXCR on the 5' RACE reads and lists one entry per CDR3 protein. The profile shows hundreds of thousands of distinct CDR3 sequences, about 16% of them singletons. This clonotype appeared a few times. V is TRBV27 and J is TRBJ2-5; 10 bases are a match to TRBD2. The sequencing input was PBMCs or a T cell subset sorted from them (not recorded which). The TCR originated in a man aged 18-30 years who had mild COVID-19 (a few samples of this study predate the infection). Cell type and time point are not known. CDR3 nucleotides: TGTGCCAGCAGTTTATTTGCTAGCGGGGGAGAGACCCAGTACTTC. Translating it yields CASSLFASGGETQYF.